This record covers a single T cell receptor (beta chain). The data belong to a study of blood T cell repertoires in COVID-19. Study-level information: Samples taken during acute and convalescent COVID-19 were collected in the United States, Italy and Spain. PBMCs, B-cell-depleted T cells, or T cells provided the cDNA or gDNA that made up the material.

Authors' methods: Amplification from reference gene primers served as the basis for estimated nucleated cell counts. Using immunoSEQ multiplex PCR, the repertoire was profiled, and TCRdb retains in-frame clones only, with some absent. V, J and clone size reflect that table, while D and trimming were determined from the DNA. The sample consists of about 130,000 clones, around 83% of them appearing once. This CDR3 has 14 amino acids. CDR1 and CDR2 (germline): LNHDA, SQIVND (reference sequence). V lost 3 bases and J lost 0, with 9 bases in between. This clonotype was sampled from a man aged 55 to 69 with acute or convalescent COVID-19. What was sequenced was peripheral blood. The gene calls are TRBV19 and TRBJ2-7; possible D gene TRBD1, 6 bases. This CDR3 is CASSMGDNSYEQYF. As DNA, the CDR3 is TGTGCCAGTAGTATGGGGGACAACTCCTACGAGCAGTACTTC.